This is a list of T cell receptor beta chains from one sample in a study of CD8 T cells in Susac syndrome. MiXCR, applied by TCRdb to the immunoSEQ multiplex PCR reads, yields one record per CDR3 protein. The sample carries roughly 130,000 distinct CDR3 sequences, nearly 96% recorded once. The sample was CD4+ T cells from PBMCs. These TCRs come from a human donor with Susac syndrome. CDR3s include the opening cysteine and the closing phenylalanine or tryptophan. Fields, in order: V gene, J gene, clone size, D gene, CDR3 DNA, CDR3 protein. D genes are given only for firm matches. Part of the rows lack a size; the others show once, few, many or a class for expanded clones.

V gene: TRBV6-2/TRBV6-3; J gene: TRBJ2-1; clone size: -; D gene: TRBD2; CDR3 DNA: TGTGCCAGCAACCCCGGGACTAGCGGGTGGTACAATGAGCAGTTCTTC; CDR3 protein: CASNPGTSGWYNEQFF
V gene: TRBV20-1; J gene: TRBJ2-7; clone size: -; D gene: -; CDR3 DNA: TGCAGTGCTCCCCCTGGGGGCGCAACCTACGAGCAGTACTTC; CDR3 protein: CSAPPGGATYEQYF
V gene: TRBV7-2; J gene: TRBJ2-7; clone size: -; D gene: TRBD2; CDR3 DNA: TGTGCCAGCAGCCCCGTTAAGACTAGCGGGAATTTCTACGAGCAGTACTTC; CDR3 protein: CASSPVKTSGNFYEQYF
V gene: TRBV28; J gene: TRBJ1-2; clone size: -; D gene: -; CDR3 DNA: TGTGCCAGCAGTCGTGGGCGAGGGAGAGGCTATGGCTACACCTTC; CDR3 protein: CASSRGRGRGYGYTF
V gene: TRBV29-1; J gene: TRBJ2-7; clone size: -; D gene: TRBD2; CDR3 DNA: TGCAGCGTTCTAGAGGGCGGGAGAAACGACGAGCAGTACTTC; CDR3 protein: CSVLEGGRNDEQYF
V gene: TRBV30; J gene: TRBJ1-1; clone size: -; D gene: -; CDR3 DNA: TGTGCCTGGAGACAGGAGAACACTGAAGCTTTCTTT; CDR3 protein: CAWRQENTEAFF
V gene: TRBV6-2/TRBV6-3; J gene: TRBJ2-1; clone size: -; D gene: -; CDR3 DNA: TGTGCCAGCAACCCTCTAGGTCCCGCGAATGAGCAGTTCTTC; CDR3 protein: CASNPLGPANEQFF
V gene: TRBV5-1; J gene: TRBJ2-6; clone size: -; D gene: -; CDR3 DNA: TGCGCCAGCAGCGCCTCAGGAACCCCCCATTCTGGGGCCAACGTCCTGACTTTC; CDR3 protein: CASSASGTPHSGANVLTF
V gene: TRBV4-3; J gene: TRBJ2-7; clone size: -; D gene: -; CDR3 DNA: TGCGCCAGCAGCCAAGAGATAGGCGGGAACTACGAGCAGTACTTC; CDR3 protein: CASSQEIGGNYEQYF
V gene: TRBV20-1; J gene: TRBJ2-1; clone size: -; D gene: -; CDR3 DNA: TGCAGTGCTAGACAGGGGATTGAGCAGTTCTTC; CDR3 protein: CSARQGIEQFF
V gene: TRBV25-1; J gene: TRBJ1-2; clone size: -; D gene: TRBD1; CDR3 DNA: TGTGCCAGCAGTGAATTCGACAGGGTGAGGGGCTACACCTTC; CDR3 protein: CASSEFDRVRGYTF
V gene: TRBV25-1; J gene: TRBJ1-1; clone size: -; D gene: -; CDR3 DNA: TGTGCCAGCAGTGAACGACAGAACACTGAAGCTTTCTTT; CDR3 protein: CASSERQNTEAFF
V gene: TRBV15; J gene: TRBJ2-7; clone size: -; D gene: -; CDR3 DNA: TGTGCCACCAGCAGAGCGAACTACGAGCAGTACTTC; CDR3 protein: CATSRANYEQYF
V gene: TRBV29-1; J gene: TRBJ2-1; clone size: -; D gene: TRBD2; CDR3 DNA: TGCAGCGTTGCGAGACTAGCGCCAGGTGAGCAGTTCTTC; CDR3 protein: CSVARLAPGEQFF
V gene: TRBV7-9; J gene: TRBJ1-2; clone size: -; D gene: -; CDR3 DNA: TGTGCCAGCAGCCCAGAAATGCATGGCTACACCTTC; CDR3 protein: CASSPEMHGYTF
V gene: TRBV28; J gene: TRBJ2-1; clone size: -; D gene: -; CDR3 DNA: TGTGCCAGCAGTTTTCGACGGCATGATTACAATGAGCAGTTCTTC; CDR3 protein: CASSFRRHDYNEQFF
V gene: TRBV20-1; J gene: TRBJ2-7; clone size: -; D gene: TRBD2; CDR3 DNA: TGCAGTGCTAGAGGGGGCGGGAGTTTGGCCTCCTACGAGCAGTACTTC; CDR3 protein: CSARGGGSLASYEQYF
V gene: TRBV9; J gene: TRBJ2-3; clone size: -; D gene: TRBD2; CDR3 DNA: TGTGCCAGCAGCGTAGACTCGCTAGCGGGAGCAGATACGCAGTATTTT; CDR3 protein: CASSVDSLAGADTQYF
V gene: TRBV29-1; J gene: TRBJ2-7; clone size: -; D gene: -; CDR3 DNA: TGCAGCGCTGTGGGGCAATACGAGCAGTACTTC; CDR3 protein: CSAVGQYEQYF
V gene: TRBV7-3; J gene: TRBJ2-3; clone size: -; D gene: -; CDR3 DNA: TGTGCCAGCAGTCTATCGAAAAGCACAGATACGCAGTATTTT; CDR3 protein: CASSLSKSTDTQYF
V gene: TRBV5-8; J gene: TRBJ2-1; clone size: -; D gene: -; CDR3 DNA: TGTGCCAGCAGCTTGGTCAGGGGGAGCGGGGAGCAGTTCTTC; CDR3 protein: CASSLVRGSGEQFF
V gene: TRBV2; J gene: TRBJ2-1; clone size: -; D gene: TRBD2; CDR3 DNA: TGTGCCAGCAGTGAAGCGGCGGGAGCACAGTTCTTC; CDR3 protein: CASSEAAGAQFF
V gene: TRBV3-1; J gene: TRBJ2-7; clone size: -; D gene: -; CDR3 DNA: TGTGCCAGCAGCCAGCAAACCCTGAGGTGGGGCGAGCAGTACTTC; CDR3 protein: CASSQQTLRWGEQYF
V gene: TRBV29-1; J gene: TRBJ1-1; clone size: once; D gene: -; CDR3 DNA: TGCAGCGGAGACAGGACTATGAACACTGAAGCTTTCTTT; CDR3 protein: CSGDRTMNTEAFF
V gene: TRBV12-3/TRBV12-4; J gene: TRBJ2-2; clone size: -; D gene: TRBD2; CDR3 DNA: TGTGCCAGCAGTTTTAGCGGGAGTGGCGGGGAGCTGTTTTTT; CDR3 protein: CASSFSGSGGELFF
V gene: TRBV7-2; J gene: TRBJ2-1; clone size: -; D gene: TRBD2; CDR3 DNA: TGTGCCAGCGGCACGACTAGCGGGATCACCTACAATGAGCAGTTCTTC; CDR3 protein: CASGTTSGITYNEQFF
V gene: TRBV15; J gene: TRBJ2-5; clone size: once; D gene: TRBD1; CDR3 DNA: TGTGCCACCAGCAGACCAGGACAGGGGGCTAGTGAGACCCAGTACTTC; CDR3 protein: CATSRPGQGASETQYF
V gene: TRBV29-1; J gene: TRBJ1-3; clone size: -; D gene: -; CDR3 DNA: TGCAGCGTTGCGCGGGAGACAGGAAACACCATATATTTT; CDR3 protein: CSVARETGNTIYF
V gene: TRBV10-3; J gene: TRBJ2-7; clone size: -; D gene: -; CDR3 DNA: TGTGCCATCAGTGAGGGACAGCGGATCTGGTACTTC; CDR3 protein: CAISEGQRIWYF
V gene: TRBV10-3; J gene: TRBJ2-5; clone size: -; D gene: -; CDR3 DNA: TGTGCCATCGGGAAGGAGACCCAGTACTTC; CDR3 protein: CAIGKETQYF
V gene: TRBV29-1; J gene: TRBJ1-2; clone size: -; D gene: -; CDR3 DNA: TGCAGCGTCTTGTCATGGAACTATGGCTACACCTTC; CDR3 protein: CSVLSWNYGYTF
V gene: TRBV4-1; J gene: TRBJ2-3; clone size: once; D gene: -; CDR3 DNA: TGCGCCAGCAGCCCTACCTTAGCGGGCGGGACAACAGATACGCAGTATTTT; CDR3 protein: CASSPTLAGGTTDTQYF
V gene: TRBV28; J gene: TRBJ1-5; clone size: -; D gene: -; CDR3 DNA: TGTGCCAGCAGCTGGACAGTGGATAGCAATCAGCCCCAGCATTTT; CDR3 protein: CASSWTVDSNQPQHF
V gene: TRBV29-1; J gene: TRBJ2-2; clone size: -; D gene: -; CDR3 DNA: TGCAGCGTTGGTTACGGGATGACGGGCGGGGAGCTGTTTTTT; CDR3 protein: CSVGYGMTGGELFF
V gene: TRBV29-1; J gene: TRBJ2-1; clone size: once; D gene: TRBD2; CDR3 DNA: TGCAGCGTTGCGACGACTAGCGGGAGGTCCTACAATGAGCAGTTCTTC; CDR3 protein: CSVATTSGRSYNEQFF
V gene: TRBV7-9; J gene: TRBJ2-3; clone size: -; D gene: -; CDR3 DNA: TGTGCTGCGGGGCCCACAGATACGCAGTATTTT; CDR3 protein: CAAGPTDTQYF
V gene: TRBV18; J gene: TRBJ1-1; clone size: -; D gene: -; CDR3 DNA: TGTGCCAGCTCACCAGGGGGGTTGGCCGCGGTCGCTTTCTTT; CDR3 protein: CASSPGGLAAVAFF
V gene: TRBV5-4; J gene: TRBJ2-1; clone size: -; D gene: TRBD2; CDR3 DNA: TGTGCCAGCAGCCTGAGACTAGCGAGGGACTACAATGAGCAGTTCTTC; CDR3 protein: CASSLRLARDYNEQFF
V gene: TRBV4-2; J gene: TRBJ2-3; clone size: -; D gene: TRBD1; CDR3 DNA: TGTGCCAGCAGGCCGGGACAGGGGTCAGATACGCAGTATTTT; CDR3 protein: CASRPGQGSDTQYF